The clone carrying this T cell receptor (beta chain) was detected many times. Its antigen is undetermined. Every individual TCR cDNA molecule carried its own unique molecular identifier, which allowed correction of PCR and sequencing errors. Each CDR3 protein is one row after TCRdb ran MiXCR on the 5' RACE reads. This table has about 38,000 distinct CDR3 sequences, around 5.5% appearing once. These data belong to a study of spatial heterogeneity in lung cancer. General study findings and limits: The appearance of ubiquitous expanded tumor TCRs in blood was greater at resection than follow-up.

This CDR3 contains 13 residues. Trimming took 3 bases from V and 2 from J, leaving 7 bases between them. Germline V lookup: CDR1 MNHNS, CDR2 SASEGT. Time point defined: sample taken at primary tumor resection. Sequencing was performed on whole RNA extracted from tumor and nontumor lung tissue, or from frozen PBMC, and the material was left unsorted. The donors comprised roughly 71 untreated early-stage non-small cell lung cancer patients. The source is a male donor with early-stage non-small cell lung cancer. The chain has TRBV6-1 and TRBJ1-1; D is unresolved. The source material was PBMCs, sampled at surgery. The CDR3 here is CASSDTVNTEAFF. The CDR3 DNA follows: TGTGCCAGCAGTGATACAGTTAACACTGAAGCTTTCTTT.